The 29 T cell receptor beta chains listed next were all sequenced from one sample in a study of control samples from healthy donors and cancer patients. TCRdb keeps only in-frame clones here, not all; method: immunoSEQ multiplex PCR. The repertoire holds about 55,000 clones, with about 96% as singletons. Material for sequencing was blood. The receptors were sampled from a woman under 30 in good health.

The V and J genes are TRBV7-9 and TRBJ2-1, with TRBD1 identical over 7 bases. V was clipped by 1 base and J by 7 bases; unmatched bases: 4. CDR1 is SEHNR, CDR2 FQNEAQ, per germline (reference sequence). The CDR3 is made up of 14 amino acids. The CDR3 reads CASSLGTGENEQFF. DNA for the CDR3: TGTGCCAGCAGCTTAGGCACAGGGGAGAATGAGCAGTTCTTC.

This rearrangement joins TRBV19 to TRBJ1-5; D call uncertain. CDR3 length: 13 residues. With 0 bases removed from V and 7 bases from J, the gap between germline ends came to 7 bases. Per germline, CDR1 LNHDA and CDR2 SQIVND (reference sequence). CDR3 sequence reads: CASSIDREQPQHF. The CDR3 nucleotides read TGTGCCAGTAGTATAGATAGGGAACAGCCCCAGCATTTT.

The gene calls are TRBV21-1 and TRBJ1-2. TRBV21-1 is annotated as a pseudogene. The CDR3 consists of 13 residues. The CDR3 sequence is CASSIGAESGYTF. CDR3 in DNA: TGTGCCAGTTCTATCGGGGCAGAAAGTGGCTACACCTTC.

This sequence joins TRBV30 and TRBJ1-1; D perhaps matches TRBD1 (5 bases). The length of the CDR3 is 13 residues. The V gene lost 4 bases and the J gene lost 5 bases, with 14 bases spanning the gap. Germline V gene data show CDR1 as GTSNPN and CDR2 as SVGIG (reference sequence). The CDR3 sequence: CAWTAGWRTEAFF. CDR3 nucleotides: TGTGCCTGGACCGCAGGGTGGAGGACTGAAGCTTTCTTT.

The chain uses TRBV5-4 and TRBJ1-2; D possibly corresponds to TRBD1 (5 bases). The CDR3 length is 14 residues. In germline, CDR1 is SGHNT, CDR2 YYREEE (reference sequence). The V gene lost 0 bases and the J gene lost 8 bases, with 14 bases spanning the gap. DNA of the CDR3: TGTGCCAGCAGCTTGGACCAGGGCCCCTGGGGCTACACCTTC. Residues: CASSLDQGPWGYTF.

The chain has TRBV30 and TRBJ1-2; D unclear. Germline V CDR1 and CDR2: GTSNPN, SVGIG (reference sequence). This CDR3 has 12 residues. Trimming took off 5 bases at V and 4 bases at J, with 11 bases between the two ends. The CDR3 protein is CAWSLRGYGYTF. The CDR3 nucleotides are TGTGCCTGGTCCCTTCGGGGCTATGGCTACACCTTC. The full variable domain, with the rest looked up from reference TRBV30 and TRBJ1-2, is SQTIHQWPATLVQPVGSPLSLECTVEGTSNPNLYWYRQAAGRGLQLLFYSVGIGQISSEVPQNLSASRPQDRQFILSSKKLLLSDSGFYLCAWSLRGYGYTFGSGTRLTVV.

The rearrangement uses TRBV15 and TRBJ2-1, with D perhaps TRBD1 (6 bases). CDR1 is LNHNV, CDR2 YYDKDF, per germline (reference sequence). The CDR3 sequence is 17 residues long. V dropped 0 bases and J dropped 7 bases, with 19 bases sitting between them. The CDR3 loop reads CATSRDQGTKGRNEQFF. For the CDR3, the DNA is TGTGCCACCAGCAGAGATCAGGGGACAAAGGGGCGAAATGAGCAGTTCTTC.

The chain combines TRBV19 with TRBJ2-3, with TRBD1 as a possible D gene (5 bases). V lost 8 bases to trimming and J lost 2 bases, with 17 bases between them. Germline CDR1 is LNHDA and CDR2 is SQIVND (reference sequence). The CDR3 is 15 amino acids. The CDR3 DNA reads as TGTGCCAGTCGGCCTCTCAGGGATCACACAGATACGCAGTATTTT. This encodes CASRPLRDHTDTQYF.

The V call is TRBV14, the J call TRBJ1-1; no reliable D call. CDR1 and CDR2 from the germline V gene are SGHDN and FVKESK. Trimming took off 0 bases at V and 0 bases at J, with 11 bases between the two ends. This CDR3 comprises 16 residues. CDR3 DNA sequence: TGTGCCAGCAGCCAAGATTTTAACGTCATGAACACTGAAGCTTTCTTT. Amino acid sequence: CASSQDFNVMNTEAFF.

The CDR3 DNA sequence: TGTGCCAGCTCGTCACAGCGGGGTGACTATGGCTACACCTTC. Protein: CASSSQRGDYGYTF. The chain recombines TRBV18 with TRBJ1-2; D remains ambiguous. The germline V gene has CDR1 KGHSH and CDR2 LQKENI. The CDR3 sequence is 14 residues long. The ends were cut back, 6 bases at V and 3 bases at J, with 14 bases in the middle.

This rearrangement joins TRBV2 to TRBJ1-5; D is ambiguous. Trimming shortened V by 3 bases and J by 0 bases, and 9 bases separated the two germline ends. Germline-derived CDR1 and CDR2 are SNHLY and FYNNEI. The CDR3 spans 15 residues. CDR3: CASSDQEYSNQPQHF. The CDR3 region has the DNA TGTGCCAGCAGTGATCAGGAGTATAGCAATCAGCCCCAGCATTTT.

This chain joins TRBV5-1 and TRBJ1-1, with a possible D match to TRBD1 (6 bases). The CDR3 loop spans 14 amino acids. CDR1 and CDR2 (germline): SGHRS, YFSETQ. The V gene lost 1 base and the J gene lost 4 bases, with 11 bases spanning the gap. The CDR3 DNA reads TGCGCCAGCAGCTTGTGGGGAGGGGGCACTGAAGCTTTCTTT. Residues: CASSLWGGGTEAFF.

V usage is TRBV5-1 and J usage is TRBJ2-7; 8 nucleotides align to TRBD1. The CDR3 length is 17 residues. V shed 4 bases, J shed 3 bases, and the junction held 15 bases outside the gene matches. CDR1 is SGHRS, CDR2 YFSETQ, per germline. CDR3 residues: CASSRGDPGQDLYEQYF. Here the CDR3 DNA reads TGCGCCAGCAGCCGAGGGGACCCGGGACAGGATCTCTACGAGCAGTACTTC.

The chain combines TRBV19 with TRBJ1-6; D gene ambiguous. From germline, CDR1 is LNHDA and CDR2 SQIVND (reference sequence). The CDR3 totals 14 residues. Trimming removed 5 bases at V and 5 bases at J, with 10 bases between. The CDR3 reads CASSPFGDNSPLHF. The DNA of the CDR3 is TGTGCCAGTAGTCCCTTCGGGGATAATTCACCCCTCCACTTT. Looking up the rest from reference TRBV19 and TRBJ1-6 gives the full variable domain: DGGITQSPKYLFRKEGQNVTLSCEQNLNHDAMYWYRQDPGQGLRLIYYSQIVNDFQKGDIAEGYSVSREKKESFPLTVTSAQKNPTAFYLCASSPFGDNSPLHFGNGTRLTVT.

The rearrangement joins TRBV10-3 to TRBJ1-6; maybe TRBD1 (5 bases). Germline V gene data show CDR1 as ENHRY and CDR2 as SYGVKD. The CDR3 consists of 15 residues. The V gene lost 0 bases and the J gene lost 9 bases, with 12 bases spanning the gap. CDR3 bases: TGTGCCATCAGTGAGTCTGAGGGGAAGGTTTCACCCCTCCACTTT. Its protein product is CAISESEGKVSPLHF.

This chain joins TRBV27 and TRBJ2-5; 7 nucleotides match TRBD2. Per the germline V gene, CDR1 is MNHEY and CDR2 is SMNVEV (reference sequence). The CDR3 consists of 14 residues. The junction had 5 bases not matched to a gene; V was cut back by 4 bases and J by 3 bases. The CDR3 sequence: CASSWHGGEETQYF. CDR3 DNA sequence: TGTGCCAGCAGTTGGCATGGGGGGGAAGAGACCCAGTACTTC.

This sequence joins TRBV27 and TRBJ1-5, with D unresolved. Trimming cost V 3 bases and J 6 bases, with 12 bases left between them. This CDR3 has 14 amino acids. Germline V CDR1 and CDR2: MNHEY, SMNVEV (reference sequence). DNA for the CDR3: TGTGCCAGCAGTTTGTCGGGTTTCGGTCAGCCCCAGCATTTT. Amino acids: CASSLSGFGQPQHF.

The chain's CDR3 is CASSDSNTDTQYF. Here the CDR3 DNA reads TGTGCCAGCAGTGACTCGAACACAGATACGCAGTATTTT. This chain links TRBV6-4 with TRBJ2-3, with D unclear. The CDR3 consists of 13 residues. Germline V gene lookup returns CDR1 MRHNA and CDR2 SNTAGT. The V end was cut by 0 bases, the J end by 2 bases, with 3 bases between.

The CDR3 DNA reads TGTGCCAGCAGCTCACAGGGGACGGGAAATTCACCCCTCCACTTT. This gives the protein CASSSQGTGNSPLHF. The chain employs TRBV7-3 and TRBJ1-6; TRBD1 agrees at 7 bases. CDR1 and CDR2 (germline): SGHTA, FQGTGA. The V and J ends lost 4 bases and 7 bases, in that order; junction bases with no gene match: 7. The CDR3 is made up of 15 amino acids.

The J gene is TRBJ2-1, the V gene TRBV2; D gene uncertain. Germline V CDR1 and CDR2: SNHLY, FYNNEI. This CDR3 contains 11 residues. Trimming took off 5 bases at V and 4 bases at J, with 3 bases between the two ends. CDR3 amino acids: CASSPYNEQFF. The CDR3 region has the DNA TGTGCCAGCAGTCCTTACAATGAGCAGTTCTTC.

This clone was seen only once. This chain uses TRBV27 with TRBJ1-1; D call uncertain. Trimming removed 3 bases from V and 1 base from J, with 6 bases in between. There are 13 residues in the CDR3. Per the germline V gene, CDR1 is MNHEY and CDR2 is SMNVEV (reference sequence). CDR3 DNA sequence: TGTGCCAGCAGTTTCAGCCAGAACACTGAAGCTTTCTTT. Protein: CASSFSQNTEAFF.

V usage is TRBV10-3 and J usage is TRBJ1-6, with D maybe TRBD1 (6 bases). CDR1 is ENHRY and CDR2 is SYGVKD in the germline V gene. V was cut by 2 bases and J by 7 bases, with 21 bases left in between. CDR3 length equals 18 residues. Written as DNA, the CDR3 is TGTGCCATCAGTGAGGGAGTGTTTTTAAATACAGGGAATTCACCCCTCCACTTT. This codes for CAISEGVFLNTGNSPLHF.

This clone occurred once. This chain joins TRBV10-3 and TRBJ2-1; 13 bases agree with TRBD2. The CDR3 extends over 17 amino acids. V shed 2 bases and J 4 bases; nucleotides not matched to a gene: 5. Germline V gene data show CDR1 as ENHRY and CDR2 as SYGVKD. CDR3 DNA sequence: TGTGCCATCAGTGAGCCGGGACTAGCGGGGCCATACAATGAGCAGTTCTTC. Translating it yields CAISEPGLAGPYNEQFF.

The V gene is TRBV27, the J gene TRBJ1-2; weak D call: TRBD1 (5 bases). CDR3 length: 16 amino acids. In germline, CDR1 is MNHEY, CDR2 SMNVEV (reference sequence). V dropped 0 bases and J dropped 4 bases, with 15 bases sitting between them. The CDR3 DNA is TGTGCCAGCAGTTTATCGAGGGGAGGGGCAGGCTATGGCTACACCTTC. As protein: CASSLSRGGAGYGYTF.

The J gene is TRBJ1-2, the V gene TRBV7-9, with 11 bases identical to TRBD1. CDR3 length equals 15 residues. Germline trimming cut 5 bases from V and 3 bases from J; bases unmatched to any gene: 5. In germline, CDR1 is SEHNR, CDR2 FQNEAQ (reference sequence). CDR3 sequence (DNA): TGTGCCAGCAGCCGGACAGGGGGCGCCCACTATGGCTACACCTTC. Its translation: CASSRTGGAHYGYTF.

V is TRBV6-6 and J is TRBJ2-2, with D tentatively TRBD2 (6 bases). CDR1 is MNHNY and CDR2 is SVGAGI in the germline V gene (reference sequence). CDR3 length: 14 residues. The V end lost 4 bases, the J end lost 8 bases, and 14 bases lay between the germline ends. DNA of the CDR3: TGTGCCAGCAGTTTTGGCGGGGAACATGGGGAGCTGTTTTTT. Encoded protein: CASSFGGEHGELFF.

J is TRBJ1-1 and V is TRBV19; TRBD1 aligns across 10 bases. J was trimmed by 6 bases and V by 5 bases; bases with no gene match: 3. The CDR3 is made up of 13 amino acids. The germline V gene encodes CDR1 LNHDA and CDR2 SQIVND (reference sequence). The CDR3 spells CASSWGQGSEAFF. Here the CDR3 DNA reads TGTGCCAGTAGTTGGGGACAGGGGTCTGAAGCTTTCTTT.

The V call is TRBV6-1, the J call TRBJ1-4; D ambiguous. V lost 1 base and J lost 5, with 11 bases in between. CDR1 and CDR2 from the germline V gene are MNHNS and SASEGT. The CDR3 is 15 amino acids. CDR3: CASSEGWGMNEKLFF. DNA of the CDR3: TGTGCCAGCAGTGAAGGCTGGGGAATGAATGAAAAACTGTTTTTT.

J is TRBJ1-5 and V is TRBV7-9; D is unresolved. V was pared by 2 bases and J by 7 bases, with 15 bases between. This CDR3 contains 15 residues. The germline V gene has CDR1 SEHNR and CDR2 FQNEAQ (reference sequence). Here the CDR3 reads CASSLSWGGGQPQHF. DNA of the CDR3: TGTGCCAGCAGCTTAAGTTGGGGAGGAGGGCAGCCCCAGCATTTT.